The clone carrying this T cell receptor (beta chain) was recorded once. Its antigen is unknown. This sample is part of a study of TIL therapy for anti-PD-1-resistant metastatic lung cancer. Study-level information: Median tumor mutation burden was approximately 1.5 mutations per megabase. Findings of the study overall: The baseline peripheral repertoire was partially replaced by infused TIL clonotypes that later decayed.

Time point: pre-treatment sample, taken before nivolumab and TIL therapy. Sequencing used immunoSEQ v3. TCRdb's table, derived via immunoSEQ multiplex PCR, lists solely in-frame clones and lacks some. The repertoire holds roughly 15,000 clones, with roughly 82% as singletons. The CDR3 is 15 residues long. V dropped 6 bases and J dropped 4; count of bases not matched to a gene: 7. Germline V lookup: CDR1 SGHRS, CDR2 YFSETQ. The V and J genes are TRBV5-1 and TRBJ2-2; TRBD2 agrees at 9 bases. The material was blood, obtained at baseline. The clonotype comes from a person between 25 and 80 years old with non-small cell lung cancer. The CDR3 nucleotides are TGCGCCAGCATGCAGCGGGAGGCAGTCACCGGGGAGCTGTTTTTT. This encodes CASMQREAVTGELFF.